One sample yielded the 30 T cell receptor beta chains listed below, sequenced in a study of T-cell memory formation after mild COVID-19. TCRdb analysed the 5' RACE reads with MiXCR anew, one entry per CDR3 protein. The table lists approximately 270,000 distinct CDR3 sequences, around 15% of them singletons. Sequences were obtained from PBMCs or a T cell subset sorted from them (not recorded which). Receptors were obtained from a man between 18 and 29 years old who had mild COVID-19 (a few samples of this study predate the infection). Cell type and time point are not known.

This chain connects TRBV4-1 to TRBJ2-2; D is unclear. The CDR3 has 14 amino acids. With 5 bases removed from V and 0 bases from J, the gap between germline ends came to 7 bases. Germline V gene sequence: CDR1 MGHRA, CDR2 YSYEKL. CDR3 residues: CASSGRSNTGELFF. CDR3 sequence (DNA): TGCGCCAGCAGCGGGCGATCGAACACCGGGGAGCTGTTTTTT.

This chain joins TRBV2 and TRBJ1-5; D is possibly TRBD1 (5 bases). Trimming removed 8 bases at V and 5 bases at J, with 19 bases between. This CDR3 spans 15 amino acids. Germline V lookup: CDR1 SNHLY, CDR2 FYNNEI. DNA of the CDR3: TGTGCCAGCGCCGATGACACGGGGGGGGATCAGCCCCAGCATTTT. Translating it yields CASADDTGGDQPQHF.

The V gene is TRBV20-1, the J gene TRBJ2-7, with no clear D. The CDR3 runs to 13 residues. With 3 bases removed from V and 0 bases from J, the gap between germline ends came to 9 bases. Germline V CDR1 and CDR2: DFQATT, SNEGSKA (reference sequence). In DNA, the CDR3 is TGCAGTGCTAGCCAGCCGGCCTCCTACGAGCAGTACTTC. Translating it yields CSASQPASYEQYF.

A few counts support this clonotype. This chain uses TRBV3-1 with TRBJ2-7; D remains ambiguous. Trimming removed 3 bases from V and 7 bases from J, with 22 bases in between. The V gene's germline CDR1 is LGHDT and CDR2 YNNKEL (reference sequence). The CDR3 is 16 residues long. In DNA form, the CDR3 reads TGTGCCAGCAGCCAGCCCGCGAATGTCGCTGTCGAAGAGCAGTACTTC. It codes for CASSQPANVAVEEQYF.

V gene TRBV15 combines with J gene TRBJ2-7, with D unclear. Trimming pared 0 bases from V and 2 bases from J, leaving 11 bases between. The CDR3 runs to 15 residues. Germline loops: CDR1 LNHNV, CDR2 YYDKDF (reference sequence). The CDR3 region is CATSRDLAGTYEQYF. The CDR3 DNA sequence: TGTGCCACCAGCAGAGATTTGGCAGGCACCTACGAGCAGTACTTC. The complete variable domain, with remaining parts taken from reference TRBV15 and TRBJ2-7, reads DAMVIQNPRYQVTQFGKPVTLSCSQTLNHNVMYWYQQKSSQAPKLLFHYYDKDFNNEADTPDNFQSRRPNTSFCFLDIRSPGLGDTAMYLCATSRDLAGTYEQYFGPGTRLTVT.

The chain is built from TRBV12-3 or TRBV12-4 and TRBJ1-1; D possibly corresponds to TRBD1 (6 bases). Trimming took 5 bases from V and 4 from J, leaving 17 bases between them. CDR3 length: 15 amino acids. CDR3 protein: CASSLGSSGVTEAFF. The CDR3, as DNA: TGTGCCAGCAGTCTTGGATCGTCAGGGGTCACTGAAGCTTTCTTT.

This clonotype came up once. CDR3 nucleotide sequence: TGTGCCAGCAGCCAAGATAGGCCCCCAGATAATTCACCCCTCCACTTT. It translates to CASSQDRPPDNSPLHF. The J gene is TRBJ1-6, the V gene TRBV3-2; the listed D gene, TRBD1, was not tested against the DNA. TRBV3-2 has pseudogene status. This CDR3 comprises 16 residues.

This clonotype was seen at least ten times. At one end the junction does not follow the germline gene, possibly because of a read error. This chain joins TRBV4-1 and TRBJ2-3; tentatively, D is TRBD1 or TRBD2 (5 bases each). The CDR3 runs to 14 residues. Germline CDR1 reads MGHRA; CDR2 reads YSYEKL. The CDR3 DNA follows: TGTGCCAGCAGCCAGAGGGGAAGCACAGATACGCAGTATTTT. This encodes CASSQRGSTDTQYF.

The rearrangement joins TRBV11-2 to TRBJ2-7, with TRBD1 matching 9 bases. J gave up 7 bases and V 1 base, and 5 bases lay outside the gene matches. Germline CDR1 SGHAT, CDR2 FQNNGV. This CDR3 has 14 residues. The CDR3: CASSLGGDRGEQYV. The CDR3 nucleotides are TGTGCCAGCAGCTTAGGGGGAGACAGGGGGGAGCAGTACGTC.

This clonotype was seen a handful of times. The chain joins TRBV6-6 to TRBJ2-1, with D perhaps matching TRBD2 (6 bases). V was pared by 6 bases and J by 7 bases, with 13 bases between. From germline, CDR1 is MNHNY and CDR2 SVGAGI (reference sequence). CDR3 size: 13 residues. The CDR3 protein is CASRRGGGNEQFF. The CDR3 nucleotides are TGTGCCAGCAGGAGGGGAGGTGGGAATGAGCAGTTCTTC.

This chain uses TRBV20-1 with TRBJ1-1; 8 bases fit TRBD1. Unmatched junction bases numbered 6, after V lost 2 bases and J lost 4 bases. CDR1 is DFQATT, CDR2 SNEGSKA, per germline (reference sequence). This CDR3 contains 14 residues. Here the CDR3 DNA reads TGCAGTGCTAGAAGGACAGGGCTCTCCACTGAAGCTTTCTTT. Its translation: CSARRTGLSTEAFF.

There are a few counts of this clonotype. This sequence joins TRBV7-2 and TRBJ2-1; D not certain. V lost 3 bases and J lost 5, with 8 bases in between. This CDR3 has 13 amino acids. The V gene's germline CDR1 is SGHTA and CDR2 FQGNSA. DNA of the CDR3: TGTGCCAGCAGCTTTGGCAGGAACAATGAGCAGTTCTTC. Amino acids: CASSFGRNNEQFF.

A few counts support this clonotype. The chain joins TRBV11-2 to TRBJ1-2; no clear D gene. Per germline, CDR1 SGHAT and CDR2 FQNNGV. There are 14 residues in the CDR3. V lost 1 base and J 3 bases, leaving 9 bases between the germline ends. CDR3 coding DNA: TGTGCCAGCAGCTTAGTTCCGGGGTACTATGGCTACACCTTC. Translation: CASSLVPGYYGYTF.

The chain carries TRBV5-1 and TRBJ2-3; D is ambiguous. V gave up 4 bases and J gave up 6 bases, with 12 bases separating them. The CDR3 runs 13 residues. Germline values: CDR1 SGHRS, CDR2 YFSETQ. CDR3 residues: CASSIPPSDTQYF. CDR3 sequence (DNA): TGCGCCAGCAGCATCCCTCCGAGTGATACGCAGTATTTT.

This clonotype was recorded a few times. The rearrangement links TRBV4-2 to TRBJ2-5; TRBD1 is a possible D gene (5 bases). This CDR3 spans 13 amino acids. V gave up 1 base and J gave up 7 bases, with 10 bases separating them. The germline CDR1 and CDR2 sequences are LGHNA and YNFKEQ. The CDR3 region is CASSQVYTGTQYF. For the CDR3, the DNA is TGTGCCAGCAGCCAAGTGTACACAGGGACCCAGTACTTC.

A word on this clonotype: At one end the junction does not follow the germline gene, possibly because of a read error. The J gene is TRBJ1-2, the V gene TRBV13, with D hard to call. The CDR3 length is 16 residues. Germline lookup yields CDR1 PRHDT and CDR2 FYEKMQ (reference sequence). The CDR3, as DNA: TGTGCCAGCAGCGTAGGTATTGGTACGGCTTACTATGGCTACACCTTC. It is translated as CASSVGIGTAYYGYTF. Based on the CDR3 plus reference TRBV13 and TRBJ1-2, the full variable domain is AAGVIQSPRHLIKEKRETATLKCYPIPRHDTVYWYQQGPGQDPQFLISFYEKMQSDKGSIPDRFSAQQFSDYHSELNMSSLELGDSALYFCASSVGIGTAYYGYTFGSGTRLTVV.

CDR3 sequence reads: CASSVGRGGRGNEQFF. In DNA, the CDR3 is TGTGCCAGCAGCGTAGGACGGGGGGGCAGGGGCAATGAGCAGTTCTTC. The chain joins TRBV9 to TRBJ2-1; 8 positions agree with TRBD2. The trim removed 0 bases at V and 6 bases at J, leaving 8 bases unmatched. CDR3 length: 16 residues. CDR1 is SGDLS and CDR2 is YYNGEE in the germline V gene.

CDR3 DNA sequence: TGCAGTGCTAGGACCTACGGGATTTACAATGAGCAGTTCTTC. It encodes CSARTYGIYNEQFF. The chain employs TRBV20-1 and TRBJ2-1, with D tentatively TRBD2 (5 bases). Looked up from germline, CDR1 is DFQATT and CDR2 is SNEGSKA (reference sequence). There are 14 residues in the CDR3. Trimming took 3 bases from V and 4 from J, leaving 13 bases between them.

Only a few counts were recorded for this clonotype. The chain has TRBV12-3 or TRBV12-4 and TRBJ2-1; D remains ambiguous. The V end was cut by 1 base, the J end by 7 bases, with 11 bases between. The CDR3 extends over 14 amino acids. The CDR3 sequence is CASSLETPGNEQFF. CDR3 coding DNA: TGTGCCAGCAGTTTAGAGACTCCTGGGAATGAGCAGTTCTTC.

This clonotype was seen more than once but under ten times. The chain has TRBV5-1 and TRBJ1-1; D is unclear. Trimming pared 0 bases from V and 1 base from J, leaving 10 bases between. This CDR3 is 15 amino acids long. Germline assignment: CDR1 SGHRS and CDR2 YFSETQ. CDR3 loop: CASSLGRKENTEAFF. For the CDR3, the DNA is TGCGCCAGCAGCTTGGGTAGAAAGGAGAACACTGAAGCTTTCTTT.

This clonotype was counted a few times. The chain has TRBV4-3 and TRBJ2-7; tentative D call: TRBD1 (6 bases). Germline CDR1 reads LGHNA; CDR2 reads YSLEER. Trimming removed 3 bases at V and 2 bases at J, with 17 bases between. The CDR3 contains 16 residues. The CDR3 coding sequence is TGCGCCAGCAGCCAGAGAAAACAGGGAGCGGCCTACGAGCAGTACGTC. Protein product: CASSQRKQGAAYEQYV.

This clonotype was observed a few times. This chain connects TRBV25-1 to TRBJ2-2; TRBD1 is a possible D gene (6 bases). Germline loops: CDR1 MGHDK, CDR2 SYGVNS. Trimming cost V 0 bases and J 6 bases, with 11 bases left between them. CDR3 length: 15 amino acids. The CDR3 region has the DNA TGTGCCAGCAGTGAATACGGCAGGGGTGCCGGGGAGCTGTTTTTT. This encodes CASSEYGRGAGELFF.

The chain carries TRBV20-1 and TRBJ1-2, with 8 bases aligning to TRBD1. The CDR3 covers 13 residues. Germline-derived CDR1 and CDR2 are DFQATT and SNEGSKA (reference sequence). V lost 1 base and J lost 7; bases outside the gene matches: 5. CDR3 in amino acids: CSARGSGGGGYTF. The CDR3, as DNA: TGCAGTGCTAGAGGCTCAGGGGGCGGTGGCTACACCTTC.

This clonotype was picked up a small number of times. The rearrangement uses TRBV20-1 and TRBJ2-7; D is possibly TRBD2 (5 bases). The CDR3 spans 11 residues. V was cut by 3 bases and J by 5 bases, with 8 bases left in between. The V gene's germline CDR1 is DFQATT and CDR2 SNEGSKA (reference sequence). In nucleotides, the CDR3 is TGCAGTGCTAGCAACGGGGACGAGCAGTACTTC. Translation: CSASNGDEQYF.

This clonotype was counted at least ten times. The chain joins TRBV5-1 to TRBJ1-1, with D perhaps matching TRBD1 (6 bases). In germline, CDR1 is SGHRS, CDR2 YFSETQ. The CDR3 runs 14 residues. V was clipped by 1 base and J by 4 bases, with 11 bases between them. CDR3 residues: CASSLTGSGTEAFF. The CDR3 DNA reads TGCGCCAGCAGCTTGACAGGGTCGGGCACTGAAGCTTTCTTT. The variable domain in full, completed from reference TRBV5-1 and TRBJ1-1, reads KAGVTQTPRYLIKTRGQQVTLSCSPISGHRSVSWYQQTPGQGLQFLFEYFSETQRNKGNFPGRFSGRQFSNSRSEMNVSTLELGDSALYLCASSLTGSGTEAFFGQGTRLTVV.

This chain uses TRBV18 with TRBJ1-4; D gene unclear. The CDR3 contains 14 residues. V was clipped by 8 bases and J by 1 base, with 11 bases between them. The germline V gene has CDR1 KGHSH and CDR2 LQKENI. CDR3 amino acids: CASVDQQTNEKLFF. DNA of the CDR3: TGTGCCAGCGTGGACCAGCAAACTAATGAAAAACTGTTTTTT. Looking up the rest from reference TRBV18 and TRBJ1-4 gives the full variable domain: NAGVMQNPRHLVRRRGQEARLRCSPMKGHSHVYWYRQLPEEGLKFMVYLQKENIIDESGMPKERFSAEFPKEGPSILRIQQVVRGDSAAYFCASVDQQTNEKLFFGSGTQLSVL.

This clonotype was detected only a few times. The V and J genes are TRBV6-5 and TRBJ2-1; 9 nucleotides line up with TRBD1. CDR1 and CDR2 (germline): MNHEY, SVGAGI. This CDR3 region has 15 residues. V gave up 8 bases and J gave up 5 bases; unmatched junction bases: 10. The CDR3 DNA reads as TGTGCCAGCCATGATTTTGGGACAGGGAACAATGAGCAGTTCTTC. This sequence encodes CASHDFGTGNNEQFF.

This clonotype was found a few times. The chain has TRBV4-1 and TRBJ1-1; possibly TRBD1 for D (6 bases). Trimming removed 6 bases from V and 2 bases from J, with 13 bases in between. From germline, CDR1 is MGHRA and CDR2 YSYEKL. The CDR3 sequence is 14 residues long. The CDR3, as DNA: TGCGCCAGCAGGGGGGCGTTGAGAAACACTGAAGCTTTCTTT. It specifies CASRGALRNTEAFF.

This chain joins TRBV4-3 and TRBJ2-7; D is perhaps TRBD1 (5 bases). The V end was cut by 0 bases, the J end by 2 bases, with 14 bases between. The V gene's germline CDR1 is LGHNA and CDR2 YSLEER. This CDR3 has 16 amino acids. The DNA of the CDR3 is TGCGCCAGCAGCCAAGATAGGGGCGCCGCGGCCTACGAGCAGTACTTC. Translating gives CASSQDRGAAAYEQYF.

The chain joins TRBV7-2 to TRBJ2-3; unclear D gene. The CDR3 is 14 residues long. Germline V gene lookup returns CDR1 SGHTA and CDR2 FQGNSA. V dropped 6 bases and J dropped 6 bases, with 16 bases sitting between them. The CDR3, as DNA: TGTGCCAGCAGGGACCGGGCCCGCCCGGATACGCAGTATTTT. Amino acid sequence: CASRDRARPDTQYF.